This T cell receptor beta chain came from a study of blood T cell repertoires in COVID-19. Overall study: Collection of acute and convalescent COVID-19 samples took place in the United States, Italy and Spain. PBMCs, B-cell-depleted T cells, or T cells were the source of the cDNA or gDNA that made up the material.

In the original analysis: Using reference gene primer amplification, nucleated cell counts were estimated. Only in-frame clones appear in the TCRdb table, and some are missing; sequencing was by immunoSEQ multiplex PCR. From that table come the V and J calls and clone size; the DNA was used to work out D and trimming. The sample lists some 200,000 clones; around 84% were seen once. J was trimmed by 8 bases and V by 4 bases; bases with no gene match: 7. Germline V CDR1 and CDR2: LNHDA, SQIVND (reference sequence). The CDR3 extends over 16 amino acids. This receptor was taken from a human donor in a cohort sampled during active COVID-19. J is TRBJ2-1 and V is TRBV19, with 14 positions matching TRBD2. Sequencing was performed on peripheral blood. The CDR3 sequence is CASSTRTSGGSDEQFF. The CDR3 region has the DNA TGTGCCAGTAGTACCCGGACTAGCGGGGGGTCTGATGAGCAGTTCTTC.